Shown below are 5 T cell receptor beta chains from a single sample sequenced in a study of T-cell reconstitution after alpha-beta-depleted transplantation in children. Researchers prepared the TCRbeta library using unique molecular identifiers, the study reports. From the PCR reads, TCRdb called clonotypes with MiXCR, one entry per CDR3 protein. The data contain tens of thousands of distinct CDR3 sequences, 4.9% of them singletons. Sample: PBMCs, mostly from graft donor cells, taken 180 days after TCRalphabeta/CD19-depleted stem cell transplant. These receptors were obtained from a boy under two years old who had a stem cell transplant for acute myeloid leukemia, so the T cells may come from the graft donor.

This clonotype showed up many times. V gene TRBV5-1 combines with J gene TRBJ2-7; TRBD2 is a possible D gene (5 bases). V gave up 7 bases and J gave up 2 bases, with 10 bases separating them. Germline V CDR1 and CDR2: SGHRS, YFSETQ. The CDR3 is 12 residues long. The DNA for the CDR3 is TGCGCCAGCGGAGGCAACACCTACGAGCAGTACTTC. It translates to CASGGNTYEQYF.

The V gene is TRBV7-6, the J gene TRBJ2-1; 8 nucleotides align to TRBD2. Trimming cost V 5 bases and J 4 bases; bases outside gene matches: 10. Per germline, CDR1 SGHVS and CDR2 FNYEAQ. The CDR3 is 16 residues long. Here the CDR3 reads CASSRPLADRYNEQFF. The CDR3 nucleotides read TGTGCCAGCAGCCGTCCACTAGCGGACCGATACAATGAGCAGTTCTTC. Variable domain in full (rest from reference TRBV7-6 and TRBJ2-1): GAGVSQSPRYKVTKRGQDVALRCDPISGHVSLYWYRQALGQGPEFLTYFNYEAQQDKSGLPNDRFSAERPEGSISTLTIQRTEQRDSAMYRCASSRPLADRYNEQFFGPGTRLTVL.

This clonotype was found many times. The chain is built from TRBV18 and TRBJ1-1; D perhaps matches TRBD1 (5 bases). The V end lost 4 bases, the J end lost 0 bases, and 15 bases lay between the germline ends. Per the germline V gene, CDR1 is KGHSH and CDR2 is LQKENI. CDR3 length equals 16 residues. The CDR3 sequence is CASSQGVGSMNTEAFF. The CDR3 bases are TGTGCCAGCTCACAAGGGGTAGGCTCTATGAACACTGAAGCTTTCTTT.

This clonotype has a count of ten or more. The chain uses TRBV7-9 and TRBJ2-1, with no clear D. Looked up from germline, CDR1 is SEHNR and CDR2 is FQNEAQ (reference sequence). The germline V and J ends were trimmed by 8 bases and 4 bases, with 12 bases remaining between them. This CDR3 is built from 13 residues. The CDR3 sequence: CASGNLGYNEQFF. The CDR3 coding sequence is TGTGCCAGCGGGAATTTAGGATACAATGAGCAGTTCTTC.

The table lists this clonotype with many counts. This chain links TRBV12-3 or TRBV12-4 with TRBJ2-3, with 8 bases lining up with TRBD1. This CDR3 has 14 residues. The junction had 2 bases not matched to a gene; V was cut back by 5 bases and J by 1 base. The CDR3 nucleotides read TGTGCCAGCAGTGACAGGGGAGGCACAGATACGCAGTATTTT. Translation: CASSDRGGTDTQYF.